The text below deals with one TCR beta chain. PBMC sampling occurred before vaccination, two weeks after the third dose, and at progression. Looked up from germline, CDR1 is SNHLY and CDR2 is FYNNEI. J was trimmed by 5 bases and V by 2 bases; bases with no gene match: 9. This CDR3 is built from 17 residues. Sequencing used immunoSEQ multiplex PCR; TCRdb keeps in-frame clones, though not all of them. The sample contains roughly 90,000 clones, 70% to 90% of which appear only once. The entry originates in a study of glioma-infiltrating T cells after dendritic cell vaccination. On the study more broadly: Samples are from glioblastoma patients in Phase I and II dendritic cell vaccine trials. The vaccine used monocyte-derived dendritic cells pulsed overnight with autologous tumor lysate. At biweekly intervals, patients got three intradermal dendritic cell vaccine injections.

The chain joins TRBV2 to TRBJ2-1; TRBD2 agrees at 10 bases. The specimen was blood, collected before dendritic cell vaccination. The TCR originated in a human donor with glioblastoma. CDR3 sequence reads: CASSEYSSGGPNNEQFF. CDR3 in DNA: TGTGCCAGCAGTGAATATTCTAGCGGGGGACCTAACAATGAGCAGTTCTTC.